Below are 14 T cell receptor beta chains sequenced from a single sample in a study of PD-1 blockade in classical Hodgkin lymphoma. The time point was: cycle 4 day 1 (C4D1), after less than 7 weeks of nivolumab. Each patient relapsed following autologous stem cell transplantation, and prior brentuximab vedotin exposure differed. TCRdb's table, derived via immunoSEQ multiplex PCR, lists solely in-frame clones and lacks some. The sample holds roughly 100,000 clones; around 90% are singletons and the top ten take 15% to 20%. Sample: peripheral blood mononuclear cells (PBMCs), taken before the fourth cycle of nivolumab. The source of these receptors is a human donor with classical Hodgkin lymphoma.

The rearrangement links TRBV30 to TRBJ2-1; 9 bases align to TRBD2. Per the germline V gene, CDR1 is GTSNPN and CDR2 is SVGIG (reference sequence). The CDR3 has 16 amino acids. V shed 1 base, J shed 0 bases, and the junction held 4 bases outside the gene matches. The chain's CDR3 is CAWSGLAGSSYNEQFF. CDR3 DNA: TGTGCCTGGAGTGGTCTAGCGGGAAGCTCCTACAATGAGCAGTTCTTC.

This chain links TRBV19 with TRBJ1-5, with unresolved D. Deletions cut 5 bases from V and 4 bases from J, with 9 bases between. CDR1 and CDR2 from the germline V gene are LNHDA and SQIVND (reference sequence). The CDR3 is made up of 13 amino acids. CDR3 loop: CASSRRENQPQHF. As DNA, the CDR3 is TGTGCCAGTAGTCGACGGGAGAATCAGCCCCAGCATTTT.

V gene TRBV15 combines with J gene TRBJ1-2; D gene unclear. Trimming took off 6 bases at V and 7 bases at J, with 18 bases between the two ends. The CDR3 has 14 amino acids. CDR1 LNHNV and CDR2 YYDKDF come from the germline V gene (reference sequence). CDR3 nucleotide sequence: TGTGCCACCAGGAGCCTAACAGTTGTTCGTGGCTACACCTTC. Translating it yields CATRSLTVVRGYTF.

The rearrangement joins TRBV27 to TRBJ2-3; 9 positions match TRBD2. CDR3 length equals 16 residues. Germline trimming cut 4 bases from V and 5 bases from J; bases unmatched to any gene: 10. Germline V gene data show CDR1 as MNHEY and CDR2 as SMNVEV (reference sequence). The CDR3 DNA is TGTGCCAGCAGTTCGCCCCGGCTAGCGGGAATAGATACGCAGTATTTT. It translates to CASSSPRLAGIDTQYF.

J is TRBJ2-7 and V is TRBV29-1; D gene unclear. CDR3 length: 12 residues. V lost 5 bases and J 4 bases, leaving 12 bases between the germline ends. Germline V gives CDR1 SQVTM, CDR2 ANQGSEA. The CDR3 spells CSVTTQLYEQYF. The CDR3 DNA is TGCAGCGTTACTACCCAGCTTTACGAGCAGTACTTC.

The chain is built from TRBV19 and TRBJ1-3; tentative D call: TRBD1 (6 bases). The CDR3 is made up of 15 amino acids. Germline V gene sequence: CDR1 LNHDA, CDR2 SQIVND (reference sequence). Trimming took off 3 bases at V and 0 bases at J, with 9 bases between the two ends. CDR3 loop: CASSIDRFSGNTIYF. As DNA, the CDR3 is TGTGCCAGTAGTATCGACAGGTTCTCTGGAAACACCATATATTTT.

The chain is built from TRBV6-1 and TRBJ1-3; 7 nucleotides align to TRBD1. Germline V CDR1 and CDR2: MNHNS, SASEGT. This CDR3 contains 13 residues. Germline trimming cut 6 bases from V and 4 bases from J; bases unmatched to any gene: 3. The chain's CDR3 is CASSRGSGNTIYF. In nucleotides, the CDR3 is TGTGCCAGCAGCAGGGGGTCCGGAAACACCATATATTTT.

The chain employs TRBV27 and TRBJ2-3; no firm D call. CDR1 is MNHEY and CDR2 is SMNVEV in the germline V gene (reference sequence). The CDR3 spans 13 residues. The V gene lost 5 bases and the J gene lost 3 bases, with 9 bases spanning the gap. The CDR3, as DNA: TGTGCCAGCAGTCGGGCGAGTACAGATACGCAGTATTTT. Its protein is CASSRASTDTQYF.

The chain has TRBV6-5 and TRBJ2-4, with a weak D call TRBD1 (5 bases). In germline, CDR1 is MNHEY, CDR2 SVGAGI. Trimming removed 5 bases at V and 6 bases at J, with 14 bases between. The CDR3 is 14 amino acids. The DNA of the CDR3 is TGTGCCAGCAGTATTTCTCCCGACAGAAACATTCAGTACTTC. Translation: CASSISPDRNIQYF.

The rearrangement uses TRBV5-1 and TRBJ2-7; 11 bases fit TRBD1. Germline values: CDR1 SGHRS, CDR2 YFSETQ. The CDR3 has 16 residues. J lost 4 bases, V lost 4 bases, and 10 bases had no gene match. CDR3 coding DNA: TGCGCCAGCAGCGTTACCGGGACAGGGGGTGCTTACGAGCAGTACTTC. This codes for CASSVTGTGGAYEQYF. Complete variable domain (other parts from reference TRBV5-1 and TRBJ2-7): KAGVTQTPRYLIKTRGQQVTLSCSPISGHRSVSWYQQTPGQGLQFLFEYFSETQRNKGNFPGRFSGRQFSNSRSEMNVSTLELGDSALYLCASSVTGTGGAYEQYFGPGTRLTVT.

The chain links TRBV19 to TRBJ2-5, with 8 bases that match TRBD2. Germline assignment: CDR1 LNHDA and CDR2 SQIVND (reference sequence). V lost 3 bases to trimming and J lost 10 bases; unmatched junction nucleotides: 16. This CDR3 has 16 residues. CDR3 in amino acids: CASSIATSGNQVGQYF. The CDR3 bases are TGTGCCAGTAGTATCGCCACTAGCGGTAACCAAGTTGGCCAGTACTTC.

The count of this clone is one. The chain combines TRBV19 with TRBJ1-2; 7 bases agree with TRBD1. V gave up 6 bases and J gave up 4 bases; unmatched junction bases: 2. This CDR3 comprises 12 residues. Germline V gives CDR1 LNHDA, CDR2 SQIVND (reference sequence). In DNA, the CDR3 is TGTGCCAGTAGAGGGGACAGCTATGGCTACACCTTC. Translated: CASRGDSYGYTF. Full variable domain (outside the CDR3, taken from reference TRBV19 and TRBJ1-2): DGGITQSPKYLFRKEGQNVTLSCEQNLNHDAMYWYRQDPGQGLRLIYYSQIVNDFQKGDIAEGYSVSREKKESFPLTVTSAQKNPTAFYLCASRGDSYGYTFGSGTRLTVV.

The rearrangement links TRBV18 to TRBJ1-5; 7 nucleotides line up with TRBD1. CDR3 size: 15 residues. The J segment lost 1 base and the V segment lost 6 bases, leaving 6 bases of the junction unmatched. Germline V gene lookup returns CDR1 KGHSH and CDR2 LQKENI. DNA for the CDR3: TGTGCCAGCTCTGCCCCGGACAGGAGCAATCAGCCCCAGCATTTT. Translated, it gives CASSAPDRSNQPQHF. Full variable domain (outside the CDR3, taken from reference TRBV18 and TRBJ1-5): NAGVMQNPRHLVRRRGQEARLRCSPMKGHSHVYWYRQLPEEGLKFMVYLQKENIIDESGMPKERFSAEFPKEGPSILRIQQVVRGDSAAYFCASSAPDRSNQPQHFGDGTRLSIL.

The chain recombines TRBV4-1 with TRBJ1-1; D is unresolved. Germline-derived CDR1 and CDR2 are MGHRA and YSYEKL. Trimming cost V 3 bases and J 1 base, with 12 bases left between them. The CDR3 length is 15 residues. Written as DNA, the CDR3 is TGCGCCAGCAGCCAGGTACACCCTTCGAACACTGAAGCTTTCTTT. This sequence encodes CASSQVHPSNTEAFF.